This T cell receptor (beta chain) was profiled in a study of T cell clonotyping in hematopoietic cell transplantation. Study-wide results and limits: Pathologically expanded recipient clonotypes increased progressively from day 30 to day 180 as diversity fell.

The CDR3 spans 15 residues. CDR1 is SGHDN and CDR2 is FVKESK in the germline V gene. The ends lost 4 bases at V and 1 base at J; junction bases unmatched: 3. The assay was immunoSEQ multiplex PCR, and TCRdb's table has in-frame clones only and misses some. The sample has more than 9,500 clones; 85% to 90% are singletons. As for this clone: What it binds is not known.

The material sequenced was peripheral blood mononuclear cells. The V gene is TRBV14, the J gene TRBJ1-2; 10 bases fit TRBD1. This receptor was taken from a human donor who either received an allogeneic hematopoietic cell transplant for a myeloid malignancy or was a related donor (not recorded which). Some clones in this sample may be carry-over from other donors' samples. CDR3 sequence: CASSLGQGGNYGYTF. DNA of the CDR3: TGTGCCAGCAGCCTCGGACAGGGGGGTAACTATGGCTACACCTTC.